This T cell receptor (beta chain) is drawn from a study of CD8+CD57+ T cells in acquired aplastic anemia. This CDR3 has 15 amino acids. The germline V gene encodes CDR1 DFQATT and CDR2 SNEGSKA (reference sequence). V lost 2 bases and J 1 base, leaving 14 bases between the germline ends. It was genomic DNA that served as the template for profiling TCR beta VDJ and CDR3. TCRdb independently ran MiXCR on the reads; one entry per CDR3 protein. This sample carries 90,000 to 120,000 distinct CDR3 sequences, 51% of them seen once, and the ten largest clones take roughly 31%. In its sample, this clonotype was seen many times.

This chain links TRBV20-1 with TRBJ1-1; D possibly corresponds to TRBD1 (5 bases). Input material: sorted CD4+, CD8+, or CD8+CD57+ T cells (not recorded which) from PBMCs. The TCR comes from a human donor in good health, serving as a control. This CDR3 reads CSARSGRGKNTEAFF. The CDR3 coding sequence is TGCAGTGCTAGATCGGGGCGCGGTAAGAACACTGAAGCTTTCTTT.